This T cell receptor (beta chain) was captured by sequencing in a study of blood T cell repertoires in COVID-19. Across the whole study: Material from acute and convalescent COVID-19 was sourced from the United States, Italy and Spain.

V was clipped by 6 bases and J by 5 bases, with 11 bases between them. The CDR3 extends over 12 amino acids. Data came from immunoSEQ multiplex PCR; TCRdb stores just in-frame clones and leaves some out. The table records about 86,000 clones, around 86% of them present only once. The chain combines TRBV12-3 or TRBV12-4 with TRBJ2-7, with D possibly TRBD2 on 5 matching bases. The TCR comes from a human donor in a cohort sampled during active COVID-19. The sequencing input was peripheral blood. The CDR3: CASRDEGNEQYF. In nucleotides, the CDR3 is TGTGCCAGCAGAGACGAGGGTAACGAGCAGTACTTC.